The 4 T cell receptor beta chains presented below share a single source sample, sequenced in a study of cytomegalovirus exposure and HLA in healthy donors. Researchers ran the PCR with 60 Vbeta and 13 Jbeta primers. Measured with immunoSEQ multiplex PCR; TCRdb has only the in-frame clones, and not every one. The sample shows 200,000 to 250,000 clones, approximately 80% of them seen only once. Sequencing was done on a sample of PBMCs. The receptor source for this set is a boy aged 2 to 10 in good health and CMV-seronegative.

CDR3 sequence reads: CASSMGQGAEAFF. Here the CDR3 DNA reads TGTGCCAGTAGTATGGGTCAGGGTGCTGAAGCTTTCTTT. This chain uses TRBV19 with TRBJ1-1; TRBD1 is a possible D gene (5 bases). Trimming removed 3 bases at V and 6 bases at J, with 11 bases between. The CDR3 sequence is 13 residues long. CDR1 and CDR2 (germline): LNHDA, SQIVND (reference sequence).

The chain combines TRBV10-3 with TRBJ2-5; 11 positions match TRBD2. J lost 5 bases, V lost 2 bases, and 7 bases had no gene match. Per the germline V gene, CDR1 is ENHRY and CDR2 is SYGVKD. The CDR3 extends over 16 amino acids. The CDR3 region has the DNA TGTGCCATCAGTGAGGTAGCGGGAGGGCCTGGGGAGACCCAGTACTTC. This translates into CAISEVAGGPGETQYF.

V and J are TRBV4-1 and TRBJ1-1; perhaps TRBD1 as D (5 bases). CDR1 is MGHRA, CDR2 YSYEKL, per germline. The V end lost 4 bases, the J end lost 8 bases, and 14 bases lay between the germline ends. The CDR3 has 13 amino acids. CDR3 DNA: TGCGCCAGCAGCCTACAAACCCACAGGGAAGCTTTCTTT. Translated: CASSLQTHREAFF.

The V gene is TRBV5-1, the J gene TRBJ1-4; D is unresolved. CDR1 SGHRS and CDR2 YFSETQ come from the germline V gene. The CDR3 runs 17 residues. V was cut by 4 bases and J by 4 bases, with 20 bases left in between. Written as DNA, the CDR3 is TGCGCCAGCAGCGGCGGGTCCGCCCGGGCGCTTAATGAAAAACTGTTTTTT. Its protein product is CASSGGSARALNEKLFF.